One and the same sample provided the 28 T cell receptor beta chains below, sequenced in a study of T cell repertoires in cytomegalovirus infection. TCRdb passed the reads through MiXCR, listing each CDR3 protein once. Of 250,000 or so distinct CDR3 sequences in the sample, 9% to 15% were seen once. Sequenced input: PBMCs. Receptor source: a human donor in good health (CMV status not recorded). Some clones in this sample may be carry-over from other donors' samples.

This clonotype was observed many times. The chain is built from TRBV19 and TRBJ2-3, with D tentatively TRBD1 (5 bases). The CDR3 has 15 residues. The V gene lost 2 bases and the J gene lost 0 bases, with 9 bases spanning the gap. CDR1 and CDR2 (germline): LNHDA, SQIVND (reference sequence). This CDR3 is CASSIPRQSTDTQYF. In nucleotides, the CDR3 is TGTGCCAGTAGTATACCCCGACAGAGCACAGATACGCAGTATTTT. Supplemented by reference TRBV19 and TRBJ2-3, the full variable domain reads DGGITQSPKYLFRKEGQNVTLSCEQNLNHDAMYWYRQDPGQGLRLIYYSQIVNDFQKGDIAEGYSVSREKKESFPLTVTSAQKNPTAFYLCASSIPRQSTDTQYFGPGTRLTVL.

The V gene is TRBV12-3 or TRBV12-4, the J gene TRBJ2-1; no definite D call. V lost 6 bases and J lost 0, with 12 bases in between. The CDR3 consists of 15 residues. CDR3 DNA sequence: TGTGCCAGCAGCCCGACTCAAAGCTCCTACAATGAGCAGTTCTTC. Amino acid sequence: CASSPTQSSYNEQFF.

The rearrangement joins TRBV20-1 to TRBJ2-3; the D call may be TRBD1 or TRBD2 (6 bases each). V lost 1 base to trimming and J lost 0 bases, with 17 bases between them. Per germline, CDR1 DFQATT and CDR2 SNEGSKA (reference sequence). CDR3 length equals 17 residues. The CDR3 DNA sequence: TGCAGTGCTAGAGTCCAGGGGACTTCTACTAGCACAGATACGCAGTATTTT. Amino acid sequence: CSARVQGTSTSTDTQYF.

This clonotype showed up many times. V usage is TRBV7-2 and J usage is TRBJ2-2; TRBD2 agrees at 9 bases. The V and J ends lost 4 bases and 0 bases, in that order; junction bases with no gene match: 3. The length of the CDR3 is 16 residues. Germline lookup yields CDR1 SGHTA and CDR2 FQGNSA. CDR3 sequence reads: CASSWGLAANTGELFF. The CDR3 DNA is TGTGCCAGCAGCTGGGGACTAGCAGCGAACACCGGGGAGCTGTTTTTT.

This clonotype was recorded many times. The chain combines TRBV7-2 with TRBJ2-7, with unresolved D. The CDR3 contains 15 residues. The germline CDR1 and CDR2 sequences are SGHTA and FQGNSA. Trimming removed 0 bases at V and 0 bases at J, with 9 bases between. In DNA, the CDR3 is TGTGCCAGCAGCTTAGCGGGCGCGAGCTCCTACGAGCAGTACTTC. Amino acid sequence: CASSLAGASSYEQYF.

This clonotype occurred a few times. This chain joins TRBV20-1 and TRBJ2-2, with 7 nucleotides matching TRBD1. V was clipped by 5 bases and J by 2 bases; unmatched bases: 2. This CDR3 has 13 amino acids. Germline loops: CDR1 DFQATT, CDR2 SNEGSKA (reference sequence). CDR3 sequence: CSARDSNTGELFF. The CDR3 bases are TGCAGTGCTCGGGACAGTAACACCGGGGAGCTGTTTTTT.

The V call is TRBV3-1, the J call TRBJ2-5, with D tentatively TRBD2 (6 bases). This CDR3 spans 17 amino acids. The germline V gene encodes CDR1 LGHDT and CDR2 YNNKEL (reference sequence). Trimming left V 2 bases short and J 1 base short, with 17 bases between. As DNA, the CDR3 is TGTGCCAGCAGCCAACGACAATGGGGGACTTCCCAAGAGACCCAGTACTTC. Amino acid sequence: CASSQRQWGTSQETQYF.

This clonotype has at least ten counts. V usage is TRBV7-2 and J usage is TRBJ1-4, with D uncertain. This CDR3 is 12 amino acids long. Germline V gene sequence: CDR1 SGHTA, CDR2 FQGNSA. Trimming cost V 1 base and J 7 bases, with 4 bases left between them. CDR3 coding DNA: TGTGCCAGCAGCTTAGGGGCTGAAAAACTGTTTTTT. Translation gives CASSLGAEKLFF.

This clonotype was recorded many times. V usage is TRBV7-2 and J usage is TRBJ1-2, with TRBD1 matching over 7 bases. Germline loops: CDR1 SGHTA, CDR2 FQGNSA. The CDR3 loop spans 16 amino acids. Trimming cost V 1 base and J 7 bases; bases outside gene matches: 12. For the CDR3, the DNA is TGTGCCAGCAGCTTAGTAGGGGGCTTCAAGTCGTTTGGCTACACCTTC. Translating it yields CASSLVGGFKSFGYTF.

This clonotype was counted at least ten times. V usage is TRBV11-2 and J usage is TRBJ2-2, with D possibly being TRBD2 (6 bases). CDR1 is SGHAT, CDR2 FQNNGV, per germline. Trimming cost V 0 bases and J 16 bases, with 15 bases left between them. CDR3 length: 13 residues. CDR3: CASSLDLRTNEFF. The DNA of the CDR3 is TGTGCCAGCAGCTTAGATCTTCGGACTAATGAGTTTTTT. The full variable domain, with the rest looked up from reference TRBV11-2 and TRBJ2-2, is EAGVAQSPRYKIIEKRQSVAFWCNPISGHATLYWYQQILGQGPKLLIQFQNNGVVDDSQLPKDRFSAERLKGVDSTLKIQPAKLEDSAVYLCASSLDLRTNEFFGEGSRLTVL.

This clonotype was recorded many times. The rearrangement uses TRBV6-2 or TRBV6-3 and TRBJ2-7; 7 bases agree with TRBD1. CDR3 length: 14 amino acids. The germline gives CDR1 MNHEY, CDR2 SVGEGT. V lost 6 bases, J lost 5 bases, and 10 bases stayed unmatched. The CDR3 DNA reads as TGTGCCAGCAGAACCGACAGGGAAACTGACGAGCAGTACTTC. Protein: CASRTDRETDEQYF.

This clonotype was counted at least ten times. The gene calls are TRBV7-2 and TRBJ2-7; D is perhaps TRBD1 (5 bases). From germline, CDR1 is SGHTA and CDR2 FQGNSA. The CDR3 runs 14 residues. The V gene lost 7 bases and the J gene lost 3 bases, with 16 bases spanning the gap. The DNA of the CDR3 is TGTGCCAGCACACCCGCCGGACAACACTACGAGCAGTACTTC. Amino acids: CASTPAGQHYEQYF. Full variable domain (remainder filled in from reference TRBV7-2 and TRBJ2-7): GAGVSQSPSNKVTEKGKDVELRCDPISGHTALYWYRQSLGQGLEFLIYFQGNSAPDKSGLPSDRFSAERTGGSVSTLTIQRTQQEDSAVYLCASTPAGQHYEQYFGPGTRLTVT.

This clonotype was picked up a small number of times. The V gene is TRBV11-2, the J gene TRBJ2-5; either TRBD1 or TRBD2 may fit D (5 bases each). The V end lost 5 bases, the J end lost 7 bases, and 20 bases lay between the germline ends. Germline V gene lookup returns CDR1 SGHAT and CDR2 FQNNGV. CDR3 length: 15 amino acids. The CDR3 here is CASSQAGVGVRTQYF. The CDR3 coding sequence is TGTGCCAGCAGCCAAGCCGGGGTGGGGGTTAGGACCCAGTACTTC.

This clonotype was observed at least ten times. This chain joins TRBV7-2 and TRBJ2-4, with a tentative D call TRBD2 (6 bases). The V end lost 1 base, the J end lost 0 bases, and 10 bases lay between the germline ends. Looked up from germline, CDR1 is SGHTA and CDR2 is FQGNSA. The CDR3 extends over 16 amino acids. CDR3 residues: CASSLEAGVAKNIQYF. CDR3 DNA: TGTGCCAGCAGCTTAGAAGCGGGTGTAGCCAAAAACATTCAGTACTTC.

This clonotype was seen repeatedly, ten times or more. The chain carries TRBV6-1 and TRBJ2-1; D remains ambiguous. The ends were cut back, 5 bases at V and 10 bases at J, with 15 bases in the middle. The CDR3 contains 13 residues. CDR1 MNHNS and CDR2 SASEGT come from the germline V gene. This CDR3 is CASSSISDREQFF. CDR3 bases: TGTGCCAGCAGTTCAATATCCGACCGGGAGCAGTTCTTC.

This clonotype was seen a handful of times. J is TRBJ1-1 and V is TRBV19, with 7 nucleotides matching TRBD1. Looked up from germline, CDR1 is LNHDA and CDR2 is SQIVND (reference sequence). The CDR3 extends over 16 amino acids. After removal of 3 bases from V and 6 bases from J, the junction contained 13 bases not matched to a gene. CDR3 bases: TGTGCCAGTAGTATCCTGGCAGGGGGTAGTAGCGCTGAAGCTTTCTTT. Translation: CASSILAGGSSAEAFF.

This clonotype was seen ten or more times. The CDR3 loop is CASSLERLAGGPYNEQFF. For the CDR3, the DNA is TGTGCCAGCAGCTTAGAAAGACTAGCGGGGGGACCCTACAATGAGCAGTTCTTC. The chain uses TRBV7-2 and TRBJ2-1; 13 nucleotides agree with TRBD2. CDR3 length: 18 amino acids. The germline V gene encodes CDR1 SGHTA and CDR2 FQGNSA. V shed 1 base, J shed 2 bases, and the junction held 5 bases outside the gene matches.

This clonotype was observed many times. The chain joins TRBV2 to TRBJ1-1; D is unclear. Germline lookup yields CDR1 SNHLY and CDR2 FYNNEI. The CDR3 runs 14 residues. Trimming removed 4 bases at V and 4 bases at J, with 13 bases between. The DNA for the CDR3 is TGTGCCAGCAGTGTCGGGGATTCGGGCACTGAAGCTTTCTTT. This gives the protein CASSVGDSGTEAFF.

The chain carries TRBV15 and TRBJ1-1; D gene uncertain. Deletions cut 4 bases from V and 9 bases from J, with 3 bases between. CDR3 size: 9 residues. The germline gives CDR1 LNHNV, CDR2 YYDKDF (reference sequence). CDR3 DNA sequence: TGTGCCACCAGCACGAAAGCTTTCTTT. Translation: CATSTKAFF.

This clonotype has a count of ten or more. The chain recombines TRBV7-8 with TRBJ2-2; a weak D match, TRBD2 (6 bases). V was trimmed by 5 bases and J by 7 bases, leaving 20 bases between them. Per the germline V gene, CDR1 is SGHVS and CDR2 is FQNEAQ. This CDR3 contains 16 residues. CDR3 in DNA: TGTGCCAGCAGCCGGGACTTCCCCAGTGGAATCGGGGAGCTGTTTTTT. It specifies CASSRDFPSGIGELFF.

V and J are TRBV27 and TRBJ2-2; possible D gene TRBD1, 6 bases. This CDR3 has 14 amino acids. Germline V lookup: CDR1 MNHEY, CDR2 SMNVEV (reference sequence). With 6 bases removed from V and 4 bases from J, the gap between germline ends came to 12 bases. The CDR3 reads CASRAQGSTGELFF. In nucleotides, the CDR3 is TGTGCCAGCAGGGCGCAGGGGAGCACCGGGGAGCTGTTTTTT.

There are a few counts of this clonotype. The gene calls are TRBV28 and TRBJ2-5; TRBD1 matches 7 bases. Losses at the gene ends were 3 bases for V and 2 bases for J; bases not matched to a gene: 6. In germline, CDR1 is MDHEN, CDR2 SYDVKM. This CDR3 comprises 15 residues. CDR3 loop: CASSFKGAFQETQYF. CDR3 sequence (DNA): TGTGCCAGCAGTTTTAAGGGGGCATTTCAAGAGACCCAGTACTTC.

This rearrangement joins TRBV20-1 to TRBJ1-1; 7 nucleotides align to TRBD1. Germline V CDR1 and CDR2: DFQATT, SNEGSKA (reference sequence). This CDR3 is 15 amino acids long. Trimming removed 6 bases from V and 2 bases from J; junction bases left unmatched: 12. The CDR3 loop is CSAHPPGQKNTEAFF. The CDR3 DNA reads as TGCAGTGCCCACCCTCCGGGACAGAAAAACACTGAAGCTTTCTTT.

In its sample, this clonotype was seen a few times. The rearrangement uses TRBV28 and TRBJ2-1; TRBD2 aligns across 8 bases. The V gene's germline CDR1 is MDHEN and CDR2 SYDVKM. This CDR3 is built from 16 residues. The V gene end was trimmed by 6 bases and the J gene end by 4 bases; junction bases not matched to a gene: 11. This chain's CDR3 is CASSPPKAGAYNEQFF. Written as DNA, the CDR3 is TGTGCCAGCAGCCCTCCGAAAGCGGGAGCGTACAATGAGCAGTTCTTC.

This chain connects TRBV5-1 to TRBJ2-5, with 14 nucleotides matching TRBD2. CDR3 length: 17 residues. Germline V CDR1 and CDR2: SGHRS, YFSETQ. Trimming took 4 bases from V and 3 from J; bases not matched to a gene: 8. CDR3 residues: CASSPLPGLAGEETQYF. Written as DNA, the CDR3 is TGCGCCAGCAGCCCTTTACCGGGACTAGCGGGAGAAGAGACCCAGTACTTC.

The rearrangement links TRBV5-1 to TRBJ1-1; D gene unclear. The CDR3 spans 11 residues. Germline V gives CDR1 SGHRS, CDR2 YFSETQ. Trimming stripped 2 bases from V and 8 bases from J, with 7 bases between. This CDR3 reads CASSFSGEAFF. CDR3 coding DNA: TGCGCCAGCAGCTTTTCGGGGGAAGCTTTCTTT.

This clonotype appeared many times. V is TRBV27 and J is TRBJ1-1, with a tentative D call TRBD1 (5 bases). The germline V and J ends were trimmed by 6 bases and 1 base, with 15 bases remaining between them. This CDR3 contains 15 residues. CDR1 and CDR2 from the germline V gene are MNHEY and SMNVEV (reference sequence). CDR3 bases: TGTGCCAGCAGACCCGGGACGTCCTCGAACACTGAAGCTTTCTTT. Translation: CASRPGTSSNTEAFF.

About this clonotype itself: A read error is possible here, since a much larger clone lies one base away. The V call is TRBV7-6, the J call TRBJ2-3; tentatively, D is TRBD1 (6 bases). CDR3 size: 17 residues. V dropped 2 bases and J dropped 0 bases, with 15 bases sitting between them. Germline-derived CDR1 and CDR2 are SGHVS and FNYEAQ. CDR3: CASSLQGFISSTDTQYF. The CDR3 nucleotides read TGTGCCAGCAGCTTACAGGGGTTTATTTCTAGCACAGATACGCAGTATTTT.